Included here is one TCR beta chain sequence, with context. This clone was detected once. Its target antigen remains unknown. No much larger clone exists at a distance of one base, and base qualities are not known. The CDR1 and CDR2 encoded by the germline V gene are SGHTA and FQGTGA. The CDR3 has 14 amino acids, counting the end cysteine and phenylalanine. Only the CDR3 DNA is retained, 42 bases long and in frame from the first base. Relative to germline, V is 4 bases shorter and J is 8 bases shorter, with 17 bases between their ends. Receptors were amplified or captured by the immunoSEQ multiplex PCR assay. The multiplex PCR relied on a mix of 60 forward primers for TCR Vbeta segments and 13 reverse primers for TCR Jbeta segments. The CDR3 region of rearranged TCR beta genes was amplified from genomic DNA with a multiplex PCR assay. The amplified TCR beta libraries were sequenced on the Illumina HiSeq System as 87-base-pair reads. Under the source paper's analysis protocol: A later analysis counted 75 million to 100 million unique TCR beta chains across the 666 repertoires, and some 12 million of these chains were shared by at least two donors. Raw reads were error-corrected and collapsed into unique sequences by a nearest-neighbor algorithm in which closely related sequences were merged to remove PCR and sequencing errors. CDR3 sequences were aligned to IMGT reference sequences to assign V, D and J gene segments. For a sequence to be retained, a match of at least six nucleotides was required to both a V gene segment and a J gene segment. A rearrangement counted as productive if the CDR3 had no stop codons and remained in frame with V and J, and every other rearrangement counted as non-productive. CDR3 was defined by IMGT convention, running from the second conserved V-encoded cysteine to the conserved J-encoded phenylalanine. Sequences without an unambiguous match to a single V gene segment were excluded from the earlier analysis of 450 to 750 of the donors. An earlier analysis of 450 to 650 of the donors called V segments functional above 56.7% productive rearrangements and segregating when the between-donor standard deviation exceeded 5%. To diagnose cytomegalovirus status from the catalog of TCR beta chain sequences, a statistical classification framework was built. In a later analysis, V and J genes were assigned by comparing TCR nucleotide sequences against IMGT/GENE-DB human TR gene sequences. A later analysis assigned CDR3 sequences and most-parsimonious VDJ recombination scenarios with the TCRdist pipeline. In a later analysis, each TCR beta chain was defined by its CDR3 amino acid sequence together with its V-gene family, and reads without a unique V-gene family were excluded. To address suspected cross-contamination and a sequencing artifact, a later analysis removed a few hundred highly shared, low-generation-probability nucleotide sequences. In a later analysis, a clonal expansion index for each public chain was calculated from normalized within-repertoire ranks of inferred template counts. A later analysis computed generation probabilities with a VDJ recombination model fitted to out-of-frame rearrangements, and checked the results against IGoR. Hypergeometric tests were used in a later analysis to score TCR-TCR, TCR-HLA and TCR-CMV co-occurrence, with a repertoire-size bias correction applied to the TCR pairs. To estimate false discovery rates, a later analysis permuted the HLA or CMV assignments 20 times. In a later analysis, co-occurring TCRs were grouped using DBSCAN, and TCRdist sequence similarity was added for clustering within HLA-allele-positive subsets. Repertoires with fewer than 30,000 or more than 120,000 public chains were left out of co-occurrence clustering, as were five repertoires with anomalous nucleotide sharing. Drawn from immuneACCESS, this table holds only the in-frame rearrangements with V and J called that TCRdb kept. Clones are partly lost; checked studies trace under half to an unresolved V gene and leave the rest unexplained. The DNA was the basis for D and trimming; V, J and clone size are from that table. The sample data list under 150,000 clones, and 70% to 85% of these were observed just once. The top ten constitute over 2% of the sample.

In total, around 600 healthy bone marrow donors made up the cohort. Cohort members were all nominally healthy when sampled, although unrecorded immune exposures were likely present. The donor was CMV seropositive and was included in the group of about 290 seropositive cohort members. Each donor provided a peripheral blood sample, and peripheral blood mononuclear cells were used for TCR beta sequencing. Genomic DNA extraction from the blood cell samples was performed with the Qiagen DNeasy Blood Extraction Kit. These data come from a study of cytomegalovirus exposure and HLA in healthy donors (dated by TCRdb to 2015 to 2018). With regard to the full study: An earlier analysis of some 550 of the donors reported approximately 300 Gb of sequence data and roughly 110 million unique TCR beta sequences from 150 million to 200 million T cells. In the later analysis, no new phenotypic data were used to find candidate immune exposures; instead, reliance was placed on TCR beta sequences and their occurrence across donors. In addition to the first cohort of approximately 650 subjects, a separate validation cohort of 120 different subjects was used. Every discovery cohort repertoire had been produced on one sequencing platform. The study aimed to test whether cataloging public T cell receptors could reveal signatures of past pathogen exposure. In an earlier analysis of 550 to 700 of the donors, high-throughput TCR beta sequencing was used to judge whether each TCR beta V gene segment behaved as functional or pseudogenic. Donor age, sex, ethnicity and CMV serostatus were compiled together with the repertoire data. Across approximately 400 genotyped donors of the cohort, an average of roughly 230,000 unique TCR beta nucleotide sequences per donor were sequenced, and roughly 17% of those sequences were non-productive. HLA typing covered class I and class II loci at four-digit resolution. The study profiled the T cell repertoires of some 610 subjects by immunosequencing and related them to cytomegalovirus serostatus. An early release that covered approximately 600 HLA-typed donors contained 250 to 350 gigabases of sequencing data and about 93 million unique TCR sequences. A later analysis re-examined previously published TCR beta repertoires from 610 or so donors and added high-resolution HLA genotyping to investigate patterns of TCR occurrence. Four or five DR-DQ haplotypes were treated as single units for association and clustering because of strong linkage in the cohort. The genetic ancestry cluster associated with self-reported Caucasian donors included 81% of the 350 to 500 genotyped donors. Genome-wide SNP genotypes for about three fifths of the roughly 670 donors were used in a later genetic analysis, which treated that subset as a discovery cohort. Typing coverage differed by locus: A, B, C, DRB1 and DQB1 were typed in roughly 629-630 donors, DQA1 in 522, DPA1 in some 600, and DPB1 in approximately 450. The study combined high-throughput TCR immunosequencing, statistical association of individual TCRs with disease status, and machine learning to predict cytomegalovirus infection status.

Study-wide conclusions, independent of this receptor: The classifier was reported to diagnose cytomegalovirus status with high specificity and sensitivity in both the original and validation cohorts. Most TCR sequences were observed very rarely across donors, whereas some public TCRs were present in many individuals. A total of 164 TCR beta chains were listed by the study as associated with cytomegalovirus. In a later analysis, HLA-associated TCR beta chains showed more clonal expansion and lower generation probabilities than non-associated chains that were equally common. A further reported finding was that TCR beta sequences accurately predicted the HLA-A and HLA-B alleles for most subjects in the first cohort. According to a later analysis, most CMV-associated TCR beta chains appeared to be HLA-restricted, and the HLA associations seemed to be driven largely by CMV exposure. A later analysis associated 15,000 to 20,000 TCR beta sequences with specific HLA alleles at a false discovery rate of 0.05. Correlated functional status among segregating V segments might be attributable to linkage disequilibrium, but an unknown experimental factor could not be ruled out. Presence/absence analyses assumed roughly uniform sequencing depth across donors, an assumption that may not hold. Some 15 rarely observed V segments, including chromosome 9 orphons, were excluded from the earlier analysis of approximately 500 of the donors because counts were too low. Strong co-occurrence of HLA alleles, especially DR and DQ, made assigning TCR associations to individual alleles difficult. Because some donors lacked HLA typing at each locus, the association tests relied only on the typed subset. This cohort had only TCR beta chains sequenced, and the lack of alpha or paired-chain data limited which features could be detected. A later genetic analysis reported fewer N-insertions in productive TCRs among donors in an Asian-associated ancestry cluster than the roughly 670-donor mean. Because the 87-base-pair reads could not distinguish some IMGT-functional V segments, including TRBV6-2 and TRBV6-3, those segments were excluded. In vitro tests confirmed that three of the cytomegalovirus-associated TCR beta chains recognize cytomegalovirus antigens. In an earlier analysis of some 500 of the donors, most TCR beta V segments were observed in productive rearrangements about 87% or about 30% of the time, broadly matching IMGT annotations. A cluster of highly shared sequence variants was judged likely to represent a technical artifact of the sequencing pipeline. It was suggested by the authors that the approach could potentially be generalized to other disease states and immunological phenotypes. In a later analysis, the rate of TCR association differed among HLA loci, with DRB1 alleles having the most associated TCRs and HLA-C alleles having the fewest. An association between a missense DCLRE1C variant and V-gene and J-gene trimming of TCR beta chains was found in a later genetic analysis and replicated in an independent cohort. Immune exposure information for the cohort was limited to CMV serostatus. A later analysis reported that several top co-occurrence clusters appeared linked to parvovirus B19, influenza, CMV and Epstein-Barr virus.

What was sequenced was PBMCs. Recombination connected TRBV7-3 to TRBJ1-2, with a tentative D gene TRBD1 over 5 matching bases. This sequence originates from a woman aged 55-70 years in good health and CMV-seropositive. The encoded CDR3 is CASSSDGAGHGYTF. The nucleotide sequence reads as follows: TGTGCCAGCAGCTCCGATGGGGCAGGACACGGCTACACCTTC.